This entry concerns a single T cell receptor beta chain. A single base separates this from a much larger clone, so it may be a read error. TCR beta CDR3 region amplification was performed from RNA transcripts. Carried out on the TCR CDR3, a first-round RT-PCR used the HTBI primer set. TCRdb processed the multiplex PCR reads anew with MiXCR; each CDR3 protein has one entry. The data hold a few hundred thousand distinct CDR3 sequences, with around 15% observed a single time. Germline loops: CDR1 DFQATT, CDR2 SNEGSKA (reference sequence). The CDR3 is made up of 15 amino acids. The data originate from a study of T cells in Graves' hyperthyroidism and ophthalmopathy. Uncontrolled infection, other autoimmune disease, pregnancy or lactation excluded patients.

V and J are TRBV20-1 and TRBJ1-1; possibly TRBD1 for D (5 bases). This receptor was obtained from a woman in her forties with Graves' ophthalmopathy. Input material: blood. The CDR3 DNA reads TGCAGTGATAGAGATAGCCCCCGGGGCGGCACTGAAGCTTTCTTT. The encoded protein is CSDRDSPRGGTEAFF.